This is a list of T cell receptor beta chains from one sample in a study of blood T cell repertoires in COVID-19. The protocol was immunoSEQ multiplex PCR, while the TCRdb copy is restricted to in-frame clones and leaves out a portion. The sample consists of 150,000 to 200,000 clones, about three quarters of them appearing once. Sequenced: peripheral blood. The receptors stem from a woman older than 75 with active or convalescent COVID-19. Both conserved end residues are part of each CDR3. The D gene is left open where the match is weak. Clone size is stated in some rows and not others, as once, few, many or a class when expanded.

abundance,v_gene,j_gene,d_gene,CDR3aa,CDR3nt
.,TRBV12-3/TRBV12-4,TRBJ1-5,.,CASSLAPDQPQHF,TGTGCCAGCAGTTTAGCCCCGGATCAGCCCCAGCATTTT
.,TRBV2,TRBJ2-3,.,CASSGQSPSTDTQYF,TGTGCCAGCAGTGGCCAGTCCCCTAGCACAGATACGCAGTATTTT
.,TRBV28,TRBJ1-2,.,CASRQANYGYTF,TGTGCCAGCAGACAAGCTAACTATGGCTACACCTTC
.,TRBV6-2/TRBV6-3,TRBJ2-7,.,CASSYVTGHRYF,TGTGCCAGCAGTTACGTGACGGGACACAGGTATTTC
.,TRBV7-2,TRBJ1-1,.,CASSLVGSNTEAFF,TGTGCCAGCAGCTTAGTTGGCAGTAACACTGAAGCTTTCTTT
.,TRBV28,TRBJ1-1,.,CASSLRGGPALEAFF,TGTGCCAGCAGTTTAAGGGGAGGGCCGGCACTAGAAGCTTTCTTT
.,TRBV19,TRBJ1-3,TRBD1,CASRRDRGLPSGNTIYF,TGTGCCAGTAGGAGGGACAGGGGACTTCCCTCTGGAAACACCATATATTTT
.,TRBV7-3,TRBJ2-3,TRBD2,CASSPGLAPTDTQYF,TGTGCCAGCAGCCCGGGACTAGCTCCCACAGATACGCAGTATTTT
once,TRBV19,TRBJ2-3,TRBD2,CASTRGWGGRTDTQYF,TGTGCCAGTACCCGGGGCTGGGGGGGACGCACAGATACGCAGTATTTT
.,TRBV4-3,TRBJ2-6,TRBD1,CASSRRSPGQGARAGANVLTF,TGCGCCAGCAGCCGGAGATCACCGGGACAGGGGGCGAGGGCTGGGGCCAACGTCCTGACTTTC
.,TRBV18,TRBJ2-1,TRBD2,CASSPRLAGDNEQFF,TGTGCCAGCTCACCACGACTAGCGGGGGATAATGAGCAGTTCTTC
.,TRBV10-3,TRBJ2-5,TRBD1,CASRQGVGETQYF,TGTGCCAGCCGACAGGGGGTGGGGGAGACCCAGTACTTC
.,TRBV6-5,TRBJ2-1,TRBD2,CASNLAGGLNEQFF,TGTGCCAGCAATCTCGCGGGGGGGCTTAATGAGCAGTTCTTC
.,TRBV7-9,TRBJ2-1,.,CASSQTGQRSEQFF,TGTGCCAGCAGCCAGACAGGACAGAGGAGTGAGCAGTTCTTC
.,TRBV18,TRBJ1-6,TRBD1,CASSIGTGEFSYYNSPLHF,TGTGCCAGCTCAATCGGGACAGGGGAGTTCTCTTACTATAATTCACCCCTCCACTTT
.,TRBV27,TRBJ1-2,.,CASSVSGGYGYTF,TGTGCCAGCAGTGTCTCGGGGGGTTATGGCTACACCTTC
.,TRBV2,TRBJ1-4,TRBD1,CASSYRGYDEKLFF,TGTGCCAGCAGTTACAGGGGGTACGATGAAAAACTGTTTTTT
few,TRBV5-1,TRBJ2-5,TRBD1,CASTSTGPQETQYF,TGCGCCAGCACCTCGACAGGGCCCCAAGAGACCCAGTACTTC
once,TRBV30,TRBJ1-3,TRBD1,CAWNRGLVSSGNTIYF,TGTGCCTGGAACAGGGGGCTTGTTAGCTCTGGAAACACCATATATTTT
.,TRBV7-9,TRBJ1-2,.,CASSLSAGEGYTF,TGTGCCAGCAGCTTAAGTGCAGGGGAGGGCTACACCTTC
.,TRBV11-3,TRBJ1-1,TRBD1,CASSPGQGVAFF,TGTGCCAGCAGCCCCGGACAGGGGGTAGCTTTCTTT
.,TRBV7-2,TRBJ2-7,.,CASRDNRGGSYEQYF,TGTGCCAGCAGAGACAATCGAGGGGGTTCCTACGAGCAGTACTTC